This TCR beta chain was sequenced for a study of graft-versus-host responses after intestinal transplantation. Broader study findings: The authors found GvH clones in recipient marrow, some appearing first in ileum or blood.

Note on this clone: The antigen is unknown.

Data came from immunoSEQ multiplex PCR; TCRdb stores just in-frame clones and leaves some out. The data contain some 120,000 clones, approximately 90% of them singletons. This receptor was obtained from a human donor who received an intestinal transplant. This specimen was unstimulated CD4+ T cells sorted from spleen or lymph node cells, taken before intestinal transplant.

This CDR3 is CASRWALNQPQHF. The CDR3 DNA reads as TGTGCCAGTAGGTGGGCCCTCAATCAGCCCCAGCATTTT. The chain joins TRBV19 to TRBJ1-5; no definite D call. This CDR3 has 13 residues. Per germline, CDR1 LNHDA and CDR2 SQIVND (reference sequence). The ends were cut back, 6 bases at V and 3 bases at J, with 9 bases in the middle.